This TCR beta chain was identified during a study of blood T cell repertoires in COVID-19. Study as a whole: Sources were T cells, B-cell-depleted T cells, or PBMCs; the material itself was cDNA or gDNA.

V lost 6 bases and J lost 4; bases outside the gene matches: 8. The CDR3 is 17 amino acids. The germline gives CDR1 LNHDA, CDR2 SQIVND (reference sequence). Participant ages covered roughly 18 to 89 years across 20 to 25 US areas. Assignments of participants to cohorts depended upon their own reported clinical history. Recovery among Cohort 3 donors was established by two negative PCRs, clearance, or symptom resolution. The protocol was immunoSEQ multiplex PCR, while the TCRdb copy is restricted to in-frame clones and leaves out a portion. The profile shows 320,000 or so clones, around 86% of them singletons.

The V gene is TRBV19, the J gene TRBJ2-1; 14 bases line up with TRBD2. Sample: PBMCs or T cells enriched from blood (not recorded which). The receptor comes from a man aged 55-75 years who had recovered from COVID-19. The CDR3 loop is CASRLGTSGREYNEQFF. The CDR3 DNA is TGTGCCAGTAGACTGGGGACTAGCGGGAGAGAGTACAATGAGCAGTTCTTC.